The next 29 T cell receptor beta chains were all read from a single sample in a study of a mutant IDH1 vaccine in newly diagnosed glioma. Repertoires were generated with immunoSEQ multiplex PCR, while TCRdb's copy carries only in-frame clones and drops some. The sample holds 70,000 to 90,000 clones, 65% to 90% seen once. No antigen has been identified for these receptors. Time point indicated: week 23, last vaccination. One vaccine dose held 300 ug of mutant IDH1 20-mer peptide and came with topical imiquimod. Sample: PBMCs, taken from a glioma patient whose treatment included an IDH1 peptide vaccine. These receptors originate from a man aged 30 to 39 with glioma. Some clones in this sample may be carry-over from other donors' samples.

The V call is TRBV7-8, the J call TRBJ1-1, with unresolved D. Trimming removed 3 bases from V and 3 bases from J, with 5 bases in between. The CDR3 is 12 residues long. Germline values: CDR1 SGHVS, CDR2 FQNEAQ. The CDR3 is CASSLLDTEAFF. For the CDR3, the DNA is TGTGCCAGCAGCTTGTTGGACACTGAAGCTTTCTTT.

The rearrangement links TRBV4-2 to TRBJ2-5; 12 bases align to TRBD1. This CDR3 spans 17 amino acids. V trimming: 4 bases; J trimming: 1 base; junction bases outside the gene matches: 7. CDR1 and CDR2 from the germline V gene are LGHNA and YNFKEQ. The CDR3 bases are TGTGCCAGCAGCCGTTCACCGGGACAGGGGGCCCAAGAGACCCAGTACTTC. This encodes CASSRSPGQGAQETQYF.

This sequence joins TRBV15 and TRBJ1-6; D call uncertain. The CDR3 runs 14 residues. V was cut by 1 base and J by 7 bases, with 8 bases left in between. Germline V gene sequence: CDR1 LNHNV, CDR2 YYDKDF (reference sequence). CDR3 residues: CATSRGDTNSPLHF. As DNA, the CDR3 is TGTGCCACCAGCAGAGGTGACACCAATTCACCCCTCCACTTT.

The sample holds a few counts of this clone. The V gene is TRBV5-5, the J gene TRBJ1-1, with 7 bases fitting TRBD1. Germline-derived CDR1 and CDR2 are SGHKS and YYEKEE (reference sequence). J lost 0 bases, V lost 4 bases, and 6 bases had no gene match. The CDR3 is 15 residues long. The CDR3: CASSVYRGLNTEAFF. In DNA form, the CDR3 reads TGTGCCAGCAGCGTATACAGGGGATTGAACACTGAAGCTTTCTTT.

V is TRBV2 and J is TRBJ1-5, with a weak D call TRBD1 (6 bases). The CDR3 consists of 15 residues. In germline, CDR1 is SNHLY, CDR2 FYNNEI. Trimming removed 6 bases from V and 4 bases from J, with 16 bases in between. The DNA for the CDR3 is TGTGCCAGCAGCCCAGATCGGGGGGCTAATCAGCCCCAGCATTTT. Amino acids: CASSPDRGANQPQHF.

The chain combines TRBV2 with TRBJ1-1; D may be TRBD1 (5 bases). The CDR3 has 13 amino acids. The germline gives CDR1 SNHLY, CDR2 FYNNEI. Trimming took off 7 bases at V and 4 bases at J, with 13 bases between the two ends. The CDR3 nucleotides read TGTGCCAGCACCTTAGGACATCCCACTGAAGCTTTCTTT. Translating it yields CASTLGHPTEAFF.

The chain employs TRBV27 and TRBJ2-1, with a tentative D call TRBD2 (7 bases). CDR1 MNHEY and CDR2 SMNVEV come from the germline V gene (reference sequence). Trimming took off 5 bases at V and 4 bases at J, with 15 bases between the two ends. The CDR3 covers 15 residues. The CDR3 here is CASSPRGAGYNEQFF. The CDR3, as DNA: TGTGCCAGCAGTCCCCGGGGGGCGGGTTACAATGAGCAGTTCTTC.

V usage is TRBV28 and J usage is TRBJ2-1; D uncertain. The CDR3 length is 17 residues. V was clipped by 5 bases and J by 3 bases, with 20 bases between them. Germline V gene data show CDR1 as MDHEN and CDR2 as SYDVKM. The CDR3 reads CASSPLSGRNFYNEQFF. CDR3 DNA sequence: TGTGCCAGCAGTCCCCTCTCGGGCAGAAACTTCTACAATGAGCAGTTCTTC.

The DNA for the CDR3 is TGCAGCTTCGAGCGGGAGGGCCTGTCCTACAATGAGCAGTTCTTC. It codes for CSFEREGLSYNEQFF. The chain employs TRBV29-1 and TRBJ2-1, with TRBD2 matching over 10 bases. Trimming cost V 8 bases and J 1 base; bases outside gene matches: 8. CDR1 is SQVTM and CDR2 is ANQGSEA in the germline V gene. This CDR3 is built from 15 residues.

This clone showed up just once. CDR3 loop: CATCPGTSGGTDTQYF. CDR3 in DNA: TGTGCCACGTGCCCCGGGACTAGCGGGGGCACAGATACGCAGTATTTT. The chain employs TRBV10-3 and TRBJ2-3, with 13 bases matching TRBD2. This CDR3 region has 16 residues. CDR1 ENHRY and CDR2 SYGVKD come from the germline V gene. With 10 bases clipped from V and 1 base from J, the junction kept 8 bases outside the gene matches.

A single count supports this clone. This sequence joins TRBV7-2 and TRBJ2-1, with TRBD2 matching over 8 bases. Germline V gene sequence: CDR1 SGHTA, CDR2 FQGNSA. The CDR3 is 15 amino acids. V lost 5 bases, J lost 3 bases, and 6 bases stayed unmatched. In DNA, the CDR3 is TGTGCCAGCAGCAAAGGACTAGCATACTACAATGAGCAGTTCTTC. It specifies CASSKGLAYYNEQFF.

The chain links TRBV5-1 to TRBJ1-1; 10 bases map to TRBD1. V shed 4 bases, J shed 2 bases, and the junction held 2 bases outside the gene matches. The CDR3 has 14 amino acids. CDR1 SGHRS and CDR2 YFSETQ come from the germline V gene. The CDR3 loop is CASSRTGGNTEAFF. The CDR3 DNA sequence: TGCGCCAGCAGCCGGACAGGGGGTAACACTGAAGCTTTCTTT.

V and J are TRBV4-1 and TRBJ1-5; 9 bases line up with TRBD1. The V segment lost 2 bases and the J segment 1 base; nucleotides outside the gene matches: 3. Germline V gene sequence: CDR1 MGHRA, CDR2 YSYEKL. The length of the CDR3 is 16 residues. The CDR3 spells CASSQTGGRSNQPQHF. CDR3 in DNA: TGCGCCAGCAGCCAAACAGGGGGCCGGAGCAATCAGCCCCAGCATTTT.

CDR3 nucleotides: TGTGCCAGCAGTGAACGGCAGCCTTCAACTAATGAAAAACTGTTTTTT. Its translation is CASSERQPSTNEKLFF. The rearrangement links TRBV2 to TRBJ1-4; D ambiguous. Per germline, CDR1 SNHLY and CDR2 FYNNEI. V gave up 2 bases and J gave up 0 bases, with 10 bases separating them. The CDR3 sequence is 16 residues long.

The V call is TRBV2, the J call TRBJ2-1, with TRBD2 matching 7 bases. CDR3 length equals 12 residues. V was clipped by 10 bases and J by 10 bases; unmatched bases: 10. Germline V CDR1 and CDR2: SNHLY, FYNNEI. This CDR3 reads CATQRLAVEQFF. CDR3 DNA sequence: TGTGCCACTCAGAGGCTAGCGGTCGAGCAGTTCTTC.

The chain combines TRBV28 with TRBJ1-4; TRBD1 matches at 8 bases. Losses at the gene ends were 5 bases for V and 5 bases for J; bases not matched to a gene: 4. Per the germline V gene, CDR1 is MDHEN and CDR2 is SYDVKM. The CDR3 is 14 amino acids. CDR3 DNA: TGTGCCAGCAGTAATACAGGGGGAAATGAAAAACTGTTTTTT. This translates into CASSNTGGNEKLFF. The full variable domain, its missing parts supplied by reference TRBV28 and TRBJ1-4, is DVKVTQSSRYLVKRTGEKVFLECVQDMDHENMFWYRQDPGLGLRLIYFSYDVKMKEKGDIPEGYSVSREKKERFSLILESASTNQTSMYLCASSNTGGNEKLFFGSGTQLSVL.

The table lists this clone with many counts. V usage is TRBV19 and J usage is TRBJ1-5, with D possibly being TRBD1 (6 bases). The germline V gene has CDR1 LNHDA and CDR2 SQIVND (reference sequence). The V end was cut by 6 bases, the J end by 3 bases, with 18 bases between. The CDR3 runs to 16 residues. CDR3 nucleotides: TGTGCCAGTAGAAATGAGGCAGGGGCCCTCAATCAGCCCCAGCATTTT. Amino acid sequence: CASRNEAGALNQPQHF. The complete variable domain, with remaining parts taken from reference TRBV19 and TRBJ1-5, reads DGGITQSPKYLFRKEGQNVTLSCEQNLNHDAMYWYRQDPGQGLRLIYYSQIVNDFQKGDIAEGYSVSREKKESFPLTVTSAQKNPTAFYLCASRNEAGALNQPQHFGDGTRLSIL.

The chain has TRBV5-4 and TRBJ1-2; D is unclear. With 0 bases removed from V and 5 bases from J, the gap between germline ends came to 17 bases. This CDR3 spans 16 amino acids. CDR1 and CDR2 (germline): SGHNT, YYREEE (reference sequence). The CDR3 loop reads CASSLAVGSRPYGYTF. DNA for the CDR3: TGTGCCAGCAGCTTGGCAGTCGGCAGTAGACCATATGGCTACACCTTC.

The V and J genes are TRBV5-5 and TRBJ1-3; no definite D call. Trimming removed 3 bases at V and 0 bases at J, with 7 bases between. This CDR3 is 14 amino acids long. CDR1 SGHKS and CDR2 YYEKEE come from the germline V gene (reference sequence). CDR3 in DNA: TGTGCCAGCAGCTCGCTCCTCTCTGGAAACACCATATATTTT. Protein: CASSSLLSGNTIYF.

The chain is built from TRBV15 and TRBJ2-1, with unresolved D. CDR1 is LNHNV and CDR2 is YYDKDF in the germline V gene (reference sequence). Trimming removed 3 bases at V and 2 bases at J, with 8 bases between. This CDR3 contains 14 residues. The CDR3 nucleotides are TGTGCCACCAGCAGCTCTAGGGCCTACAATGAGCAGTTCTTC. Translated, it gives CATSSSRAYNEQFF. Combining the CDR3 with reference TRBV15 and TRBJ2-1 gives the whole variable domain DAMVIQNPRYQVTQFGKPVTLSCSQTLNHNVMYWYQQKSSQAPKLLFHYYDKDFNNEADTPDNFQSRRPNTSFCFLDIRSPGLGDTAMYLCATSSSRAYNEQFFGPGTRLTVL.

This clone was observed a single time. The chain couples TRBV7-2 to TRBJ2-7; no reliable D call. Germline CDR1 and CDR2: SGHTA and FQGNSA. The V gene lost 3 bases and the J gene lost 5 bases, with 17 bases spanning the gap. The CDR3 is 15 amino acids. The CDR3 coding sequence is TGTGCCAGCAGCTTTAGTTCAGGCCAACTCGACGAGCAGTACTTC. This codes for CASSFSSGQLDEQYF.

The V gene is TRBV2, the J gene TRBJ1-1, with a tentative D call TRBD1 (6 bases). Looked up from germline, CDR1 is SNHLY and CDR2 is FYNNEI. The CDR3 is 14 amino acids. Trimming removed 2 bases at V and 9 bases at J, with 16 bases between. CDR3 loop: CASSEKGEDRKAFF. CDR3 coding DNA: TGTGCCAGCAGTGAAAAGGGGGAAGACAGAAAAGCTTTCTTT.

The chain carries TRBV7-2 and TRBJ1-2, with a possible D match to TRBD1 (6 bases). Germline CDR1 and CDR2: SGHTA and FQGNSA. The germline V and J ends were trimmed by 6 bases and 7 bases, with 24 bases remaining between them. This CDR3 is built from 16 residues. CDR3 nucleotides: TGTGCCAGCAGTCCAAGGCCAGCGGGGGGCGCGGGTGGCTACACCTTC. This codes for CASSPRPAGGAGGYTF.

V is TRBV7-8 and J is TRBJ1-5, with D perhaps matching TRBD1 (5 bases). CDR1 and CDR2 (germline): SGHVS, FQNEAQ. The CDR3 loop spans 13 amino acids. Deletions cut 6 bases from V and 4 bases from J, with 10 bases between. The CDR3 sequence: CASSSRQNQPQHF. The CDR3 DNA is TGTGCCAGCAGTTCTAGACAGAATCAGCCCCAGCATTTT.

The chain recombines TRBV27 with TRBJ2-2; perhaps TRBD2 as D (6 bases). CDR1 and CDR2 from the germline V gene are MNHEY and SMNVEV (reference sequence). Trimming took 4 bases from V and 4 from J, leaving 7 bases between them. The CDR3 spans 13 residues. CDR3 sequence reads: CASSSGGTGELFF. The CDR3 DNA is TGTGCCAGCAGTTCCGGGGGCACCGGGGAGCTGTTTTTT.

The J gene is TRBJ2-2, the V gene TRBV7-7; D unclear. The CDR3 has 16 residues. The germline V and J ends were trimmed by 2 bases and 0 bases, with 10 bases remaining between them. Germline V CDR1 and CDR2: SSHAT, FNYEAQ (reference sequence). The chain's CDR3 is CASSLFNQANTGELFF. CDR3 in DNA: TGTGCCAGCAGCTTATTTAATCAGGCGAACACCGGGGAGCTGTTTTTT.

The V call is TRBV9, the J call TRBJ2-1; 8 nucleotides match TRBD2. Trimming took 4 bases from V and 8 from J; bases not matched to a gene: 14. The CDR3 spans 16 residues. The V gene's germline CDR1 is SGDLS and CDR2 YYNGEE. The CDR3 protein is CASSLRSGGGLDEQFF. CDR3 DNA sequence: TGTGCCAGCAGCCTACGAAGCGGGGGAGGGTTGGATGAGCAGTTCTTC.

V gene TRBV28 combines with J gene TRBJ2-7; 7 bases are a match to TRBD1. V dropped 4 bases and J dropped 4; count of bases not matched to a gene: 10. Germline V gene data show CDR1 as MDHEN and CDR2 as SYDVKM. The CDR3 contains 15 residues. CDR3 sequence: CASSSLTGKRYEQYF. The CDR3 bases are TGTGCCAGCAGTTCCCTGACAGGGAAGAGGTACGAGCAGTACTTC.

The chain carries TRBV7-3 and TRBJ2-5; 12 bases are shared with TRBD2. Trimming at V came to 5 bases and at J to 0 bases, leaving 4 bases not matched to a gene. Germline CDR1 and CDR2: SGHTA and FQGTGA. CDR3 size: 16 residues. This chain's CDR3 is CASSLGTSGYQETQYF. The CDR3 DNA sequence: TGTGCCAGCAGCCTTGGGACTAGCGGGTACCAAGAGACCCAGTACTTC.